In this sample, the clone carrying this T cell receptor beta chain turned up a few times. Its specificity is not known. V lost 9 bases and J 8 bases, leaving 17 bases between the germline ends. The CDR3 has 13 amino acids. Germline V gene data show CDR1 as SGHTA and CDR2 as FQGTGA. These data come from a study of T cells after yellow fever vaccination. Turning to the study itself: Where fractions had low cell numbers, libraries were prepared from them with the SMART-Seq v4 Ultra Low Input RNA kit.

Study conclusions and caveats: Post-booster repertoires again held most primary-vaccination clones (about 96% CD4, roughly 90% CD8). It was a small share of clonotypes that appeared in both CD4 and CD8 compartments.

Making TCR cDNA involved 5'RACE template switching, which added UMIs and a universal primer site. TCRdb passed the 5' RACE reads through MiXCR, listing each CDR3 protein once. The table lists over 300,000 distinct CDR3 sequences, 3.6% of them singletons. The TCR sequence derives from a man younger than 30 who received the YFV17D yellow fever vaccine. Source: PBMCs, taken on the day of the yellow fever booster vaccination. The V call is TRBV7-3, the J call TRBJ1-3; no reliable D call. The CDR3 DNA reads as TGTGCCAGTGCCCCAGGTCCAGGAGACACCATATATTTT. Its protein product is CASAPGPGDTIYF.